This TCR beta chain was identified during a study of CD4 T cells in relation to SARS-CoV-2 and coronaviruses. Study results and limitations: Around two thirds of donors had memory CD4+ clonotypes crossrecognizing SARS-CoV-2 and common cold coronavirus spike.

Sequenced by immunoSEQ multiplex PCR; TCRdb stores in-frame clones only, minus some. The data hold 9,500 to 12,000 clones, with around 80% observed a single time. The germline gives CDR1 SGHTA, CDR2 FQGNSA. With 5 bases removed from V and 4 bases from J, the gap between germline ends came to 15 bases. The CDR3 contains 16 residues. Of note for this clone: Its cognate antigen is unknown.

Unexposed donor CD4+ T cells date from about 2010-2018, before the COVID-19 pandemic. Isolation of CD4+ T cells took place after about 9 days in culture. Testing used SARS-CoV-2 S/N and four cold-coronavirus spikes on unexposed-donor CD4+ T cells, cells permitting. This TCR was sampled from a human donor in good health. The sample taken for sequencing was CD4+ T cells from PBMCs, cultured in vitro. The gene calls are TRBV7-2 and TRBJ2-6; D unresolved. The CDR3 region is CASSPLATGGANVLTF. In DNA form, the CDR3 reads TGTGCCAGCAGCCCCTTGGCCACGGGCGGGGCCAACGTCCTGACTTTC.